The 2 T cell receptor beta chains listed next were all sequenced from one sample in a study of blood T cell repertoires in COVID-19. Clones were sequenced by immunoSEQ multiplex PCR, and TCRdb holds only the in-frame ones, with some missing. Here the sample spans about 120,000 clones, roughly 83% being singletons. Sequencing input: peripheral blood. The receptor source for this set is a man aged 25-40 years with acute or convalescent COVID-19.

The J gene is TRBJ2-3, the V gene TRBV11-3, with D perhaps matching TRBD2 (5 bases). Germline CDR1 reads SGHNT; CDR2 reads YENEEA. This CDR3 has 15 amino acids. V shed 5 bases and J shed 2 bases, with 14 bases lying between them. The CDR3 loop reads CASSPPDSNTDTQYF. CDR3 sequence (DNA): TGTGCCAGCAGCCCCCCGGACTCAAACACAGATACGCAGTATTTT.

Points on this clone: The sample has other DNA sequences that encode this CDR3 too. V gene TRBV7-8 combines with J gene TRBJ2-5; D not certain. Germline loops: CDR1 SGHVS, CDR2 FQNEAQ. V was shortened by 1 base and J by 5 bases, with 8 bases between the two germline ends. This CDR3 is 13 amino acids long. The CDR3 sequence: CASSLGLRETQYF. DNA of the CDR3: TGTGCCAGCAGCTTAGGCCTCAGGGAGACCCAGTACTTC.